The 7 T cell receptor beta chains given below trace back to one sample, sequenced in a study of response to subunit inactivated influenza vaccine. TCRdb re-called the RT-PCR reads through MiXCR, storing one row per CDR3 protein. In the table there are fewer than 700,000 distinct CDR3 sequences, over 10% of which are singletons. This specimen was PBMCs from blood, taken roughly 45 days after vaccination. Receptors originate from a middle-aged man who received an inactivated influenza vaccine.

To note about this clonotype: One base away lies a much larger clone, so this may be a sequencing read error. The chain couples TRBV11-2 to TRBJ1-1, with a possible D match to TRBD1 (5 bases). Per germline, CDR1 SGHAT and CDR2 FQNNGV. This CDR3 contains 12 residues. Deletions cut 0 bases from V and 9 bases from J, with 8 bases between. CDR3 coding DNA: TGTGCCAGCAGCTTAGATGGGACTCAAGCTTTCTTT. It is translated as CASSLDGTQAFF.

This clonotype appeared a few times. This sequence joins TRBV5-1 and TRBJ1-3; 10 bases line up with TRBD1. The V gene end was trimmed by 5 bases and the J gene end by 0 bases; junction bases not matched to a gene: 5. The CDR3 sequence is 16 residues long. Germline V gives CDR1 SGHRS, CDR2 YFSETQ. CDR3 sequence reads: CASRGDRGDSGNTIYF. CDR3 bases: TGCGCCAGCAGGGGGGACAGGGGCGACTCTGGAAACACCATATATTTT.

This clonotype turned up a few times. This chain joins TRBV28 and TRBJ2-5, with D tentatively TRBD2 (6 bases). The CDR3 has 14 residues. Between the trimmed V and J ends, which lost 2 bases and 4 bases, there was a span of 11 bases. Germline CDR1 MDHEN, CDR2 SYDVKM. CDR3 loop: CASSLSGLGETQYF. The CDR3 DNA sequence: TGTGCCAGCAGTTTAAGCGGGTTGGGAGAGACCCAGTACTTC.

V and J are TRBV28 and TRBJ1-1; a possible D gene is TRBD1 (5 bases). The length of the CDR3 is 15 residues. The ends were cut back, 3 bases at V and 0 bases at J, with 11 bases in the middle. Per germline, CDR1 MDHEN and CDR2 SYDVKM. This CDR3 is CASSFQGEMNTEAFF. CDR3 DNA: TGTGCCAGCAGTTTCCAGGGTGAGATGAACACTGAAGCTTTCTTT.

The V call is TRBV4-3, the J call TRBJ2-2; unclear D gene. The germline CDR1 and CDR2 sequences are LGHNA and YSLEER. The CDR3 runs 15 residues. The V end lost 1 base, the J end lost 5 bases, and 11 bases lay between the germline ends. The CDR3 region is CASSQAPTFTGELFF. CDR3 bases: TGCGCCAGCAGCCAAGCCCCGACATTTACCGGGGAGCTGTTTTTT.

V is TRBV3-1 and J is TRBJ2-3; perhaps TRBD2 as D (6 bases). V was shortened by 6 bases and J by 1 base, with 11 bases between the two germline ends. This CDR3 is built from 14 residues. Germline V gene sequence: CDR1 LGHDT, CDR2 YNNKEL (reference sequence). The CDR3 sequence: CASSSSARTDTQYF. CDR3 DNA sequence: TGTGCCAGCAGTTCTAGCGCCCGCACAGATACGCAGTATTTT.

This clonotype has a single count. V gene TRBV19 combines with J gene TRBJ2-3; no definite D call. Looked up from germline, CDR1 is LNHDA and CDR2 is SQIVND (reference sequence). This CDR3 has 13 amino acids. V lost 8 bases, J lost 2 bases, and 11 bases lay in between. The CDR3, as DNA: TGTGCCAGTCTCGACCGCCTCACAGATACGCAGTATTTT. This codes for CASLDRLTDTQYF.